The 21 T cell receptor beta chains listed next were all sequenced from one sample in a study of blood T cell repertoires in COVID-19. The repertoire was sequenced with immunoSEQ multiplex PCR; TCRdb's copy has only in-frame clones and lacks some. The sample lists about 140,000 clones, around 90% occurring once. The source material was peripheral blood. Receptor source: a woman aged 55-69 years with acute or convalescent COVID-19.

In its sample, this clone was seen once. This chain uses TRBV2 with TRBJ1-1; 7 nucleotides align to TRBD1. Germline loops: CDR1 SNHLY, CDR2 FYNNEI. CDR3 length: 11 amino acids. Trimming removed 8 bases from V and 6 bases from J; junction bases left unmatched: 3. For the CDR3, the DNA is TGTGCCAGCGGGGACAGAGCTGAAGCTTTCTTT. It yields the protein CASGDRAEAFF. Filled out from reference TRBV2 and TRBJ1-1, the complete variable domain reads EPEVTQTPSHQVTQMGQEVILRCVPISNHLYFYWYRQILGQKVEFLVSFYNNEISEKSEIFDDQFSVERPDGSNFTLKIRSTKLEDSAMYFCASGDRAEAFFGQGTRLTVV.

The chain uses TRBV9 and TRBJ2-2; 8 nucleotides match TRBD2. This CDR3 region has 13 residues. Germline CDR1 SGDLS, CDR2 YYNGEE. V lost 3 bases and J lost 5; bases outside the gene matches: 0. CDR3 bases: TGTGCCAGCAGCGCGGGAGGGACCGGGGAGCTGTTTTTT. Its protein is CASSAGGTGELFF. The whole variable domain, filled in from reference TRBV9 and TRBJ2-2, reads DSGVTQTPKHLITATGQRVTLRCSPRSGDLSVYWYQQSLDQGLQFLIQYYNGEERAKGNILERFSAQQFPDLHSELNLSSLELGDSALYFCASSAGGTGELFFGEGSRLTVL.

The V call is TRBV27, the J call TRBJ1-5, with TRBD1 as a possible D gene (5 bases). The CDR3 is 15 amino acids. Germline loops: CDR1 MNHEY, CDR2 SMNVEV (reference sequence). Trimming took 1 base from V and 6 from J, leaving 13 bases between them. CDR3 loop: CASSLWGEEIQPQHF. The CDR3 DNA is TGTGCCAGCAGTTTATGGGGGGAAGAAATTCAGCCCCAGCATTTT.

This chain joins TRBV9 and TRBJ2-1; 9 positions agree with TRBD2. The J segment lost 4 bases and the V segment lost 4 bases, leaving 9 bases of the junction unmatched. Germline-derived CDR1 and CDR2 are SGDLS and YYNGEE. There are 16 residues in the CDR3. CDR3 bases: TGTGCCAGCAGCCCGGGACTAGCCTTTGCATACAATGAGCAGTTCTTC. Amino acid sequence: CASSPGLAFAYNEQFF.

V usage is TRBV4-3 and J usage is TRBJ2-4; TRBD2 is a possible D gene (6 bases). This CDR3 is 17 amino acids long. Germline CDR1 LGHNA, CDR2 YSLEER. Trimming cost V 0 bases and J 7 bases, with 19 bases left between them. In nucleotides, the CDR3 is TGCGCCAGCAGCCAAGACTTCGGCCGGGGAGGTGCGAACATTCAGTACTTC. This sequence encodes CASSQDFGRGGANIQYF.

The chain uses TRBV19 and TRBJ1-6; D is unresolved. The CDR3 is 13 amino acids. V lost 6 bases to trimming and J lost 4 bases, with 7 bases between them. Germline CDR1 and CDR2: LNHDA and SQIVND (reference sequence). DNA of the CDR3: TGTGCCAGTAGCCCACAGTATAATTCACCCCTCCACTTT. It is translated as CASSPQYNSPLHF.

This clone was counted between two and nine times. The CDR3 loop is CASSPWDRGSAEAFF. CDR3 coding DNA: TGTGCCAGCAGCCCGTGGGACAGGGGTAGCGCTGAAGCTTTCTTT. The J gene is TRBJ1-1, the V gene TRBV11-1, with 10 nucleotides matching TRBD1. Germline-derived CDR1 and CDR2 are SGHAT and FQDESV (reference sequence). With 5 bases clipped from V and 6 bases from J, the junction kept 9 bases outside the gene matches. The CDR3 runs to 15 residues.

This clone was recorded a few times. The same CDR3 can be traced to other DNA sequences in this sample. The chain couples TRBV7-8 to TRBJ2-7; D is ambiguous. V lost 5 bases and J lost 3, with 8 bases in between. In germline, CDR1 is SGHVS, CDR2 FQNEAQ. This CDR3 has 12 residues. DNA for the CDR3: TGTGCCAGCAGCCCCACAAGCTACGAGCAGTACTTC. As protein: CASSPTSYEQYF. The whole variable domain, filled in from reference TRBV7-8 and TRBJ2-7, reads GAGVSQSPRYKVAKRGQDVALRCDPISGHVSLFWYQQALGQGPEFLTYFQNEAQLDKSGLPSDRFFAERPEGSVSTLKIQRTQQEDSAVYLCASSPTSYEQYFGPGTRLTVT.

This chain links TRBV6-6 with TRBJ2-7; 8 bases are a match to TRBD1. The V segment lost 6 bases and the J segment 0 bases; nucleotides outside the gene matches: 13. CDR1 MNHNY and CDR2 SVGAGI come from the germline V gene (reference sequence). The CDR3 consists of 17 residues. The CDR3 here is CASSRQLDRASSYEQYF. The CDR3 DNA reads TGTGCCAGCAGCCGACAACTGGACAGGGCAAGCTCCTACGAGCAGTACTTC.

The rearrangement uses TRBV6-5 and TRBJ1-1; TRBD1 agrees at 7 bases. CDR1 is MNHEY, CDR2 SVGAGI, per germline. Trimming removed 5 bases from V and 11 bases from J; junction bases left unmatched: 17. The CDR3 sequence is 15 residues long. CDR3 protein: CASSQRGQASRGAFF. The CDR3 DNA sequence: TGTGCCAGCAGTCAACGTGGACAGGCCTCCCGGGGGGCTTTCTTT.

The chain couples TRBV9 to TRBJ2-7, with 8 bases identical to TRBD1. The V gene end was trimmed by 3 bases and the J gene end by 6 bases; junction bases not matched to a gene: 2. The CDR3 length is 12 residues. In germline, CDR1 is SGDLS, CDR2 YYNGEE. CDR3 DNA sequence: TGTGCCAGCAGCGAGACAGGGGTCGAGCAGTACTTC. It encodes CASSETGVEQYF.

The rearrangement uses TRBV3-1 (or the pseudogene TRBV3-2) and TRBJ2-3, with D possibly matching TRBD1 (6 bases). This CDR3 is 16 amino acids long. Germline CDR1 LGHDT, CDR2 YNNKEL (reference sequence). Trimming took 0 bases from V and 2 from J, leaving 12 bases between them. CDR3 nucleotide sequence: TGTGCCAGCAGCCAAGATCTAGGACAGAACACAGATACGCAGTATTTT. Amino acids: CASSQDLGQNTDTQYF.

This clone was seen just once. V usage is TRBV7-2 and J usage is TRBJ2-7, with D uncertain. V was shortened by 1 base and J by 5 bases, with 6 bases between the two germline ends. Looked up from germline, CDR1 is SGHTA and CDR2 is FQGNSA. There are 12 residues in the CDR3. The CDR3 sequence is CASSLGGHEQYF. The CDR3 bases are TGTGCCAGCAGCTTAGGAGGCCACGAGCAGTACTTC.

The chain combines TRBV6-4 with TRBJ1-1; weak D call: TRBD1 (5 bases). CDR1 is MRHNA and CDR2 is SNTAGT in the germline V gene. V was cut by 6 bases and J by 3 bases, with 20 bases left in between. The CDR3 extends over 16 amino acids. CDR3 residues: CASSASWTRQYTEAFF. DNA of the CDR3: TGTGCCAGCAGCGCCTCGTGGACAAGGCAGTACACTGAAGCTTTCTTT.

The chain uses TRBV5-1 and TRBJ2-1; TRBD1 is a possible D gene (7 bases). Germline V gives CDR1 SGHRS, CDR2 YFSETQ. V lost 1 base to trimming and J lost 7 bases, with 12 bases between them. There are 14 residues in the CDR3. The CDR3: CASSLFQGGNEQFF. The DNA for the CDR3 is TGCGCCAGCAGCTTGTTCCAGGGGGGAAATGAGCAGTTCTTC.

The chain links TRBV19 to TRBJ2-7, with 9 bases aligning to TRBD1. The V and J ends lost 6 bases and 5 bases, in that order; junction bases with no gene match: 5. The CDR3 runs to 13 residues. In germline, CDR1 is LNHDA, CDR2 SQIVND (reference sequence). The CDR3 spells CASRRQGVNEQYF. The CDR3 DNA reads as TGTGCCAGTAGGAGACAGGGGGTTAACGAGCAGTACTTC.

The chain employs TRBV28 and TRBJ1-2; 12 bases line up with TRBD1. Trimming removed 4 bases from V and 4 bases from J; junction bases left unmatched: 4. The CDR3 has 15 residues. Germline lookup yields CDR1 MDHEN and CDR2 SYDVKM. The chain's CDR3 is CASSYGTGGSYGYTF. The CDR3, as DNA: TGTGCCAGCAGTTACGGGACAGGGGGCTCCTATGGCTACACCTTC.

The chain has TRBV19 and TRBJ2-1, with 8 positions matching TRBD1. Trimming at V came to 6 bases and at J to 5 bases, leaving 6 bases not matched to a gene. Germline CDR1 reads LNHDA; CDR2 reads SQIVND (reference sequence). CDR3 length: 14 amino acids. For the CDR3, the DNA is TGTGCCAGTAGAAACAGGGGGTCCGACAATGAGCAGTTCTTC. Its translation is CASRNRGSDNEQFF.

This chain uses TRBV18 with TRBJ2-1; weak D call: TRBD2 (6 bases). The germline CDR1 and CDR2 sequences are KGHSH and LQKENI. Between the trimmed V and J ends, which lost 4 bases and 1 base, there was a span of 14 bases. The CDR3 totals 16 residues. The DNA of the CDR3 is TGTGCCAGCTCACATGGGGGGAGCGCTTCCTACAATGAGCAGTTCTTC. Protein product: CASSHGGSASYNEQFF.

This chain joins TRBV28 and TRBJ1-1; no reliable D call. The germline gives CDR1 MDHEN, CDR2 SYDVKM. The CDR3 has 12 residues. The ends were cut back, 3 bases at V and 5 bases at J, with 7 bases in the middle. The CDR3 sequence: CASSFGDTEAFF. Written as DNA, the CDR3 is TGTGCCAGCAGTTTCGGGGATACTGAAGCTTTCTTT.

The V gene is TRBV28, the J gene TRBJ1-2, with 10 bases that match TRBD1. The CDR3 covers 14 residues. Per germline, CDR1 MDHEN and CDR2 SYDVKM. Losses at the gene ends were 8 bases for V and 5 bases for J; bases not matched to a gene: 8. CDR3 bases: TGTGCCAGCGCCTACGCGGGACAGGGGTATGGCTACACCTTC. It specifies CASAYAGQGYGYTF.